The present TCR beta chain was sequenced within a study of blood T cells in healthy people across ages. Turning to this clonotype: Its antigen is unknown.

V lost 3 bases and J lost 1, with 7 bases in between. This CDR3 spans 15 amino acids. Germline V CDR1 and CDR2: MGHDK, SYGVNS. General study points: Naive and antigen-experienced cells could not be conclusively compared, given unsorted PBMCs. Diversity estimates drawn from one million T cells were deemed underestimates. Shifts in expanded clonotypes may have been confounded by donor CMV status, which was unknown.

A second about 6 to 12 cycle PCR used barcoded and J-beta primers. TCRdb ran MiXCR on the 5' RACE reads and lists one entry per CDR3 protein. Of about 680,000 distinct CDR3 sequences detected, 45% to 50% appear once; the ten largest clones hold around a third. Sequenced material: blood. The TCR comes from a woman aged 60-75 years in good health. This chain uses TRBV25-1 with TRBJ2-6; no clear D gene. The CDR3 DNA is TGTGCCAGCAGTGAGATCAGATCTGGGGCCAACGTCCTGACTTTC. Translation gives CASSEIRSGANVLTF.